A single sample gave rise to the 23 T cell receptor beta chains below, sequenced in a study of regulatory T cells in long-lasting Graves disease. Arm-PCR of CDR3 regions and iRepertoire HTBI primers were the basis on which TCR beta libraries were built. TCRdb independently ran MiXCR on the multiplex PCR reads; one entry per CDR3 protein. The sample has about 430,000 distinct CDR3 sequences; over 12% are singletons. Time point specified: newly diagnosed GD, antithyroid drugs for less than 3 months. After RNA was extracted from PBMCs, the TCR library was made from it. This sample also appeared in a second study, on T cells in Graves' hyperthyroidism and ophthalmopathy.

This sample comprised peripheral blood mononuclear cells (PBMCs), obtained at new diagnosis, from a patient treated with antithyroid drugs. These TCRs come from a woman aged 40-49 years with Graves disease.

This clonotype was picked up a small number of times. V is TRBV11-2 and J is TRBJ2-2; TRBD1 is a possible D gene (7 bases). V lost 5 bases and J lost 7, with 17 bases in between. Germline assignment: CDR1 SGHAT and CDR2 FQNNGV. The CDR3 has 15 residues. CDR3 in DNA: TGTGCCAGCAGCCTGGAGGGGGCGTCGGGCGGGGAGCTGTTTTTT. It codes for CASSLEGASGGELFF.

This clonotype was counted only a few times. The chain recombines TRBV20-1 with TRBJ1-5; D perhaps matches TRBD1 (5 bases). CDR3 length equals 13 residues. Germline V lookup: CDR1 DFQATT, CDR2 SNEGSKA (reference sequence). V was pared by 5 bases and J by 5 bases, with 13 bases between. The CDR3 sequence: CSAQRDRDQPQHF. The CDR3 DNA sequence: TGCAGTGCTCAAAGGGACCGAGATCAGCCCCAGCATTTT.

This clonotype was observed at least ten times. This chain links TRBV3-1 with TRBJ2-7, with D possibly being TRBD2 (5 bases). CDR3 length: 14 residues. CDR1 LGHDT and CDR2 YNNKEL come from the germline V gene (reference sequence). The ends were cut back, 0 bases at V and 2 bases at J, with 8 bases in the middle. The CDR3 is CASSQDGLAYEQYF. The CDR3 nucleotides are TGTGCCAGCAGCCAAGATGGACTGGCCTACGAGCAGTACTTC.

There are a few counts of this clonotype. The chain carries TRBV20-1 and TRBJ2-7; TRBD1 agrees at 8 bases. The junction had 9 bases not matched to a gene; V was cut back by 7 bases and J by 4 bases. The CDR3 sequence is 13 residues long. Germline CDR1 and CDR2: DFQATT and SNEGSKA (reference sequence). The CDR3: CSVPGQEPYEQYF. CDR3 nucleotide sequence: TGCAGTGTCCCGGGACAGGAGCCTTACGAGCAGTACTTC.

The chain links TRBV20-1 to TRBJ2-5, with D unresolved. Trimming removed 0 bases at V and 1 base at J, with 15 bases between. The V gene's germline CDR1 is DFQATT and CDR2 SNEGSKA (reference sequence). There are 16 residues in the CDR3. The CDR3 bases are TGCAGTGCTAGAGATCCGGACGAACCCGCCCAAGAGACCCAGTACTTC. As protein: CSARDPDEPAQETQYF.

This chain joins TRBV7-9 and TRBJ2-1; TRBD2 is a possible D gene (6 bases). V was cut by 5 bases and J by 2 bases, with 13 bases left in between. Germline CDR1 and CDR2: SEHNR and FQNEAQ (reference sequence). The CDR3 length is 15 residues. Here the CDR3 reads CASSPRLVPYNEQFF. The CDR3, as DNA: TGTGCCAGCAGCCCACGACTAGTACCCTACAATGAGCAGTTCTTC.

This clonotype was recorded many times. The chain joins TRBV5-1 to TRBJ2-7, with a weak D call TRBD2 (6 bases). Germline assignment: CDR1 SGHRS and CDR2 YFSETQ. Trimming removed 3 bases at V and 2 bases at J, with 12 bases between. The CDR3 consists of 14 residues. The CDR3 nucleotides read TGCGCCAGCAGCTCTAATAGCGGCACCTACGAGCAGTACTTC. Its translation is CASSSNSGTYEQYF.

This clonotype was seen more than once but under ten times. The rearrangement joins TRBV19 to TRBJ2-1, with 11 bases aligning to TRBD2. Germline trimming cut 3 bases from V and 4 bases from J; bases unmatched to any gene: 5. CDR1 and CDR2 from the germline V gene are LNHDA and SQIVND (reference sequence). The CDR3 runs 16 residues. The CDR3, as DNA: TGTGCCAGTAGTATCATGACTAGCGGGACTTACAATGAGCAGTTCTTC. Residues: CASSIMTSGTYNEQFF.

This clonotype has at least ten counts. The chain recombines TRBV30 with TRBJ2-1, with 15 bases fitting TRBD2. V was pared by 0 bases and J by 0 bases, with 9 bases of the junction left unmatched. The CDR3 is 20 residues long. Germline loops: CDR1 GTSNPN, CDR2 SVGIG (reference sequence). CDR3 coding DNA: TGTGCCTGGAGTGTCCGGACTAGCGGGGGGGGGCTGAGCTCCTACAATGAGCAGTTCTTC. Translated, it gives CAWSVRTSGGGLSSYNEQFF.

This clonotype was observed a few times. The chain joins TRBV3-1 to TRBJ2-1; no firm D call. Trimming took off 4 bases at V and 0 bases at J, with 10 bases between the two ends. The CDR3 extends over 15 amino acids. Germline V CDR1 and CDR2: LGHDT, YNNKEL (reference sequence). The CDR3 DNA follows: TGTGCCAGCAGCCTTATGCTGAGCTCCTACAATGAGCAGTTCTTC. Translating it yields CASSLMLSSYNEQFF.

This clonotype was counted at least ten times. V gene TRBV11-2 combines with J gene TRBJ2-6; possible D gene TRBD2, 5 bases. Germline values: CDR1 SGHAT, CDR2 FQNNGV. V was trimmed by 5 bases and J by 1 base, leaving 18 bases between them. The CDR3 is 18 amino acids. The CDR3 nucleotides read TGTGCCAGCAGCCCCATTAACCGCCGGGGATCTGGGGCCAACGTCCTGACTTTC. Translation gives CASSPINRRGSGANVLTF. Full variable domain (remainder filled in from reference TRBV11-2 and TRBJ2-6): EAGVAQSPRYKIIEKRQSVAFWCNPISGHATLYWYQQILGQGPKLLIQFQNNGVVDDSQLPKDRFSAERLKGVDSTLKIQPAKLEDSAVYLCASSPINRRGSGANVLTFGAGSRLTVL.

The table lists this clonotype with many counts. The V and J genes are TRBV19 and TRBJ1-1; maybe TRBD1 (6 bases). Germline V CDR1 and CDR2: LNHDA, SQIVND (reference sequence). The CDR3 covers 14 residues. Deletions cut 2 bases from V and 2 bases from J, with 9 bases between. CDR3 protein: CASSITDSNTEAFF. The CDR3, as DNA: TGTGCCAGTAGTATAACGGACAGTAACACTGAAGCTTTCTTT.

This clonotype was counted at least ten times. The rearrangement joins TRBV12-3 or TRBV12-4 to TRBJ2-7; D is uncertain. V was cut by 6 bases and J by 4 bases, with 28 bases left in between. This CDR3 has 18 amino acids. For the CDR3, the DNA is TGTGCCAGCAGCTCCTATACTCTCATCGGTGGCGGAGTATACGAGCAGTACTTC. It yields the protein CASSSYTLIGGGVYEQYF.

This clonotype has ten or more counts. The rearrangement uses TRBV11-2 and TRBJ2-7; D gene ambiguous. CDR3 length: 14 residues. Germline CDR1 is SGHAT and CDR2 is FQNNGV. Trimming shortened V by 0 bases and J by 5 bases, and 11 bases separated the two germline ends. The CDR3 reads CASSLDPASDEQYF. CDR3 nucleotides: TGTGCCAGCAGCTTAGATCCGGCATCGGACGAGCAGTACTTC.

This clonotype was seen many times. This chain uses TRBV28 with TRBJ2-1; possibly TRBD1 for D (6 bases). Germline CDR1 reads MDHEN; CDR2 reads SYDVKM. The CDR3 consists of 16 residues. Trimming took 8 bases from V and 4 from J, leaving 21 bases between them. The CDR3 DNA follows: TGTGCCAGCGGTGGCAGGGGATTTGACCCTTACAATGAGCAGTTCTTC. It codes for CASGGRGFDPYNEQFF.

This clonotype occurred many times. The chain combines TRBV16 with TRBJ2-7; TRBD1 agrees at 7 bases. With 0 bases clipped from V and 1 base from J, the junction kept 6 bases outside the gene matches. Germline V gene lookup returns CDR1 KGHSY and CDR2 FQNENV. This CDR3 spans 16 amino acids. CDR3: CASSQSGPRGSYEQYF. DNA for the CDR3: TGTGCCAGCAGCCAATCGGGCCCCAGGGGGTCCTACGAGCAGTACTTC. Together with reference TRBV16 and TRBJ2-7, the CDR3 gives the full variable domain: GEEVAQTPKHLVRGEGQKAKLYCAPIKGHSYVFWYQQVLKNEFKFLISFQNENVFDETGMPKERFSAKCLPNSPCSLEIQATKLEDSAVYFCASSQSGPRGSYEQYFGPGTRLTVT.

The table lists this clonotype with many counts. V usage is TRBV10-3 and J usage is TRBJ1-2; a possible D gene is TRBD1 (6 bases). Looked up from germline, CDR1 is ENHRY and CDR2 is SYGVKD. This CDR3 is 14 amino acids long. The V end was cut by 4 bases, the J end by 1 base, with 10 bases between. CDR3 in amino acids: CAISGGGINYGYTF. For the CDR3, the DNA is TGTGCCATCAGTGGAGGGGGGATTAACTATGGCTACACCTTC.

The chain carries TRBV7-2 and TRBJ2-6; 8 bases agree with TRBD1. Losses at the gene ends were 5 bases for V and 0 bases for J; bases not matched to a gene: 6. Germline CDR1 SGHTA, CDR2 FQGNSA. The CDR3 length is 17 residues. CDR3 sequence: CASSDGTGLSGANVLTF. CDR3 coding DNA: TGTGCCAGCAGCGATGGGACAGGTCTCTCTGGGGCCAACGTCCTGACTTTC. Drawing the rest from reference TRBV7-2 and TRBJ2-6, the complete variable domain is GAGVSQSPSNKVTEKGKDVELRCDPISGHTALYWYRQSLGQGLEFLIYFQGNSAPDKSGLPSDRFSAERTGGSVSTLTIQRTQQEDSAVYLCASSDGTGLSGANVLTFGAGSRLTVL.

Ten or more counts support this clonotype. In DNA form, the CDR3 reads TGTGCCAGCTGTCAGGGGCTTCAAGAGACCCAGTACTTC. Amino acids: CASCQGLQETQYF. V gene TRBV7-9 combines with J gene TRBJ2-5; the D gene is possibly TRBD1 (6 bases). The CDR3 extends over 13 amino acids. CDR1 and CDR2 (germline): SEHNR, FQNEAQ (reference sequence). Trimming left V 8 bases short and J 2 bases short, with 12 bases between.

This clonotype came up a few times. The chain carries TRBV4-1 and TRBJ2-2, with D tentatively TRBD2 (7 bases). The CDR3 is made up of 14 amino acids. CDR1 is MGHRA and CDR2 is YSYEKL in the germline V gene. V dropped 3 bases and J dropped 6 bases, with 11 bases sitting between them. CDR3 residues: CASSQEGGAGELFF. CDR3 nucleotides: TGCGCCAGCAGCCAGGAGGGGGGGGCCGGGGAGCTGTTTTTT.

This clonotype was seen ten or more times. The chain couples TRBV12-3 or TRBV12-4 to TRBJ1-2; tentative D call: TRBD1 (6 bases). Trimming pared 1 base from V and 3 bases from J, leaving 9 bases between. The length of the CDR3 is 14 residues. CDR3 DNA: TGTGCCAGCAGTTTAGGGGGGCTTCACTATGGCTACACCTTC. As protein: CASSLGGLHYGYTF.

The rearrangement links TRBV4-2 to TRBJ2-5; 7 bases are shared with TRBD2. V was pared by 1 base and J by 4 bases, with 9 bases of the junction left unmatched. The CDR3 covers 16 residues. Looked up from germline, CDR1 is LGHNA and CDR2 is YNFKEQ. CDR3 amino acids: CASSQVSSGGGETQYF. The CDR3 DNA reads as TGTGCCAGCAGCCAAGTCTCTAGTGGGGGGGGAGAGACCCAGTACTTC.

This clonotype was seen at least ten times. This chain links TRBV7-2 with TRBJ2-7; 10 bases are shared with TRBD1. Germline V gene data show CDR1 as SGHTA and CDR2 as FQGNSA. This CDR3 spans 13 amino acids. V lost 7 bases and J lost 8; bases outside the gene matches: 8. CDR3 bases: TGTGCCAGCACGGAGACAGGGGGCGCGCAGCAGTACTTC. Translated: CASTETGGAQQYF.